The T cell receptor (beta chain) under discussion was sequenced for a study of cytomegalovirus exposure and HLA in healthy donors. Study findings and constraints: The authors considered a cluster of highly shared sequence variants likely to be a sequencing artifact.

Details on this clone: Its target is unknown. The same CDR3 can be traced to other DNA sequences in this sample.

The CDR3 contains 12 residues. The V and J ends lost 5 bases and 6 bases respectively, with 11 bases between them. Germline loops: CDR1 SEHNR, CDR2 FQNEAQ (reference sequence). The PCR was carried out with 60 Vbeta primers and 13 Jbeta primers. Data came from immunoSEQ multiplex PCR; TCRdb stores just in-frame clones and leaves some out. The table includes 170,000 or so clones, over 65% detected once. The chain joins TRBV7-9 to TRBJ2-7; maybe TRBD1 (5 bases). Source material: PBMCs. The TCR sequence derives from a woman aged 25 to 39 in good health and CMV-seropositive. The CDR3 bases are TGTGCCAGCAGCCTCGGACACCCCGAGCAGTACTTC. It is translated as CASSLGHPEQYF.